The 9 T cell receptor beta chains below all came from one sample that was sequenced in a study of CXCR3-negative and CXCR3-positive naive CD8 T cells. UMI-labeled TRB cDNA libraries were prepared by 5' RACE. Each CDR3 protein gets one entry in TCRdb, which reprocessed the 5' RACE reads and gives no DNA. Found here are under 10,000 distinct CDR3 sequences; the top ten clones hold around 1.1%. Sequenced material: naive CXCR3- CD8+ T cells from blood. As to subset: CD45RO-CCR7+CD27+CD95- naive CD8+ T cells lacking CXCR3 (TNR3-). The source is a human donor in good health. Some clones in this sample may be carry-over from other donors' samples.

V is TRBV29-1 and J is TRBJ1-2. This CDR3 region has 18 residues. From germline, CDR1 is SQVTM and CDR2 ANQGSEA. CDR3 in amino acids: CSVEDPLVPGGGSYGYTF.

This chain uses TRBV29-1 with TRBJ2-1; there is no DNA to check the TCRdb D call of TRBD1. The CDR3 totals 14 residues. Germline V gene sequence: CDR1 SQVTM, CDR2 ANQGSEA. The CDR3 loop is CSADKASQDTREFF.

This chain uses TRBV7-9 with TRBJ2-1; TCRdb names TRBD2, which stays unverified in the absence of DNA. Germline lookup yields CDR1 SEHNR and CDR2 FQNEAQ (reference sequence). This CDR3 region has 15 residues. The CDR3 sequence: CASSLRDYLYNEQFF.

According to its frequency, this clonotype is medium-sized. The gene calls are TRBV16 and TRBJ2-1; there is no DNA to check the TCRdb D call of TRBD2. The CDR3 loop spans 19 amino acids. From germline, CDR1 is KGHSY and CDR2 FQNENV. CDR3 sequence: CASSPSALTSVNFYNEQFF.

This clonotype is identified as medium-sized from frequency. The V gene is TRBV20-1, the J gene TRBJ2-1; TCRdb's D call of TRBD1 is untestable without DNA. This CDR3 is 14 amino acids long. The germline V gene has CDR1 DFQATT and CDR2 SNEGSKA (reference sequence). CDR3 loop: CSARGPSGYNEQFF.

V and J are TRBV14 and TRBJ2-1. Per germline, CDR1 SGHDN and CDR2 FVKESK. The CDR3 totals 15 residues. The CDR3 loop reads CASSQVLDLNDEQFF. The variable domain in full, completed from reference TRBV14 and TRBJ2-1, reads EAGVTQFPSHSVIEKGQTVTLRCDPISGHDNLYWYRRVMGKEIKFLLHFVKESKQDESGMPNNRFLAERTGGTYSTLKVQPAELEDSGVYFCASSQVLDLNDEQFFGPGTRLTVL.

This rearrangement joins TRBV12-3 or TRBV12-4 to TRBJ2-6. This CDR3 has 17 residues. CDR3 loop: CASSLRGQGSGANVLTF.

This clonotype shows up as medium-sized by frequency. The chain couples TRBV29-1 to TRBJ1-2; TCRdb designates TRBD1, a call that cannot be tested without DNA. The CDR3 totals 14 residues. Germline V gene sequence: CDR1 SQVTM, CDR2 ANQGSEA. The CDR3 here is CSARDITDSYGYTF. Variable domain in full (rest from reference TRBV29-1 and TRBJ1-2): SAVISQKPSRDICQRGTSLTIQCQVDSQVTMMFWYRQQPGQSLTLIATANQGSEATYESGFVIDKFPISRPNLTFSTLTVSNMSPEDSSIYLCSARDITDSYGYTFGSGTRLTVV.

The chain has TRBV5-1 and TRBJ2-1; there is no DNA to check the TCRdb D call of TRBD2. The CDR3 consists of 15 residues. The germline V gene encodes CDR1 SGHRS and CDR2 YFSETQ. This chain's CDR3 is CASSLSGLALDEQFF.